Shown below are 10 T cell receptor beta chains from a single sample sequenced in a study of Ad26.COV2.S vaccination and SARS-CoV-2 variants. This table comes from immunoSEQ multiplex PCR, and its TCRdb copy is limited to in-frame clones, with some not included. The repertoire holds roughly 380,000 clones, with approximately 85% as singletons. This sample's treatment: approximately 18 received Ad26.COV2.S at low or high dose, single or two shots; about 5 received placebo; per-sample allocation not given. Sample collection was performed on day 63 after the first vaccine or placebo injection. The sequences come from peripheral blood, collected in a trial of Ad26.COV2.S vaccine versus placebo. These receptors all come from a person between 18 and 65 years old who received the Ad26.COV2.S COVID-19 vaccine or a placebo.

This clone was observed a handful of times. The chain recombines TRBV5-1 with TRBJ2-2; the match to TRBD1 covers 9 bases. V was clipped by 0 bases and J by 5 bases; unmatched bases: 8. The length of the CDR3 is 17 residues. Germline-derived CDR1 and CDR2 are SGHRS and YFSETQ. The CDR3 sequence is CASSLGPQTGGTGELFF. CDR3 nucleotides: TGCGCCAGCAGCTTGGGACCCCAGACAGGGGGGACCGGGGAGCTGTTTTTT. The whole variable domain, filled in from reference TRBV5-1 and TRBJ2-2, reads KAGVTQTPRYLIKTRGQQVTLSCSPISGHRSVSWYQQTPGQGLQFLFEYFSETQRNKGNFPGRFSGRQFSNSRSEMNVSTLELGDSALYLCASSLGPQTGGTGELFFGEGSRLTVL.

V is TRBV12-5 and J is TRBJ2-1; D remains ambiguous. In germline, CDR1 is LGHNT, CDR2 FRNRAP. V was clipped by 1 base and J by 5 bases, with 9 bases between them. CDR3 length: 14 residues. CDR3 nucleotide sequence: TGTGCTAGTGGTTTGGGTACAGTTAACAATGAGCAGTTCTTC. Amino acids: CASGLGTVNNEQFF.

The chain is built from TRBV5-8 and TRBJ2-3; weak D call: TRBD1 (5 bases). Germline V CDR1 and CDR2: SGHTS, YDEGEE. The CDR3 runs to 17 residues. V was clipped by 5 bases and J by 0 bases, with 19 bases between them. CDR3: CASSRAVDSYSTDTQYF. DNA for the CDR3: TGTGCCAGCAGTCGGGCCGTAGACAGTTATAGCACAGATACGCAGTATTTT.

The V and J genes are TRBV5-1 and TRBJ2-3; 8 bases match TRBD2. The J segment lost 1 base and the V segment lost 5 bases, leaving 15 bases of the junction unmatched. CDR3 size: 18 residues. CDR1 SGHRS and CDR2 YFSETQ come from the germline V gene. This CDR3 is CASRPGTSGFSGTDTQYF. CDR3 coding DNA: TGCGCCAGCAGGCCCGGGACTAGTGGCTTCTCGGGCACAGATACGCAGTATTTT.

The chain employs TRBV6-4 and TRBJ2-2; 13 positions agree with TRBD2. The germline gives CDR1 MRHNA, CDR2 SNTAGT. V dropped 8 bases and J dropped 6; count of bases not matched to a gene: 6. The CDR3 spans 15 residues. CDR3: CASSMTSGGSGELFF. CDR3 DNA sequence: TGTGCCAGCTCGATGACTAGCGGGGGGTCCGGGGAGCTGTTTTTT.

The count of this clone is one. The V and J genes are TRBV19 and TRBJ2-3, with D possibly TRBD2 on 6 matching bases. CDR3 length equals 14 residues. The germline V and J ends were trimmed by 5 bases and 4 bases, with 13 bases remaining between them. Germline values: CDR1 LNHDA, CDR2 SQIVND (reference sequence). The CDR3 protein is CASSWEVRADTQYF. CDR3 nucleotide sequence: TGTGCCAGTAGTTGGGAGGTCCGGGCAGATACGCAGTATTTT.

J is TRBJ1-4 and V is TRBV19; a weak D match, TRBD1 (5 bases). Germline V gene data show CDR1 as LNHDA and CDR2 as SQIVND (reference sequence). The CDR3 covers 15 residues. Trimming left V 5 bases short and J 7 bases short, with 17 bases between. In DNA form, the CDR3 reads TGTGCCAGTAGTCTGCCGGGTGGGGGTAGTGAAAAACTGTTTTTT. Encoded protein: CASSLPGGGSEKLFF.

The chain joins TRBV5-1 to TRBJ2-4; TRBD1 aligns across 8 bases. Germline V gene data show CDR1 as SGHRS and CDR2 as YFSETQ. Germline trimming cut 3 bases from V and 3 bases from J; bases unmatched to any gene: 5. The CDR3 runs 15 residues. CDR3 in DNA: TGCGCCAGCAGCTCCCAGGGACAGGACAAAAACATTCAGTACTTC. Translating gives CASSSQGQDKNIQYF. The variable domain in full, with the rest retrieved from reference TRBV5-1 and TRBJ2-4, is KAGVTQTPRYLIKTRGQQVTLSCSPISGHRSVSWYQQTPGQGLQFLFEYFSETQRNKGNFPGRFSGRQFSNSRSEMNVSTLELGDSALYLCASSSQGQDKNIQYFGAGTRLSVL.

The V gene is TRBV14, the J gene TRBJ2-7; TRBD1 agrees at 10 bases. Germline values: CDR1 SGHDN, CDR2 FVKESK. The CDR3 loop spans 16 amino acids. With 1 base clipped from V and 4 bases from J, the junction kept 7 bases outside the gene matches. This chain's CDR3 is CASSQAGTGAGYEQYF. The CDR3 DNA reads as TGTGCCAGCAGCCAAGCCGGGACAGGGGCGGGATACGAGCAGTACTTC.

The chain recombines TRBV5-6 with TRBJ2-7; no clear D. From germline, CDR1 is SGHDT and CDR2 YYEEEE. The CDR3 totals 14 residues. Trimming cost V 0 bases and J 2 bases, with 9 bases left between them. The CDR3 reads CASSLVGRTYEQYF. Written as DNA, the CDR3 is TGTGCCAGCAGCTTGGTCGGCAGAACCTACGAGCAGTACTTC. Drawing the rest from reference TRBV5-6 and TRBJ2-7, the complete variable domain is DAGVTQSPTHLIKTRGQQVTLRCSPKSGHDTVSWYQQALGQGPQFIFQYYEEEERQRGNFPDRFSGHQFPNYSSELNVNALLLGDSALYLCASSLVGRTYEQYFGPGTRLTVT.